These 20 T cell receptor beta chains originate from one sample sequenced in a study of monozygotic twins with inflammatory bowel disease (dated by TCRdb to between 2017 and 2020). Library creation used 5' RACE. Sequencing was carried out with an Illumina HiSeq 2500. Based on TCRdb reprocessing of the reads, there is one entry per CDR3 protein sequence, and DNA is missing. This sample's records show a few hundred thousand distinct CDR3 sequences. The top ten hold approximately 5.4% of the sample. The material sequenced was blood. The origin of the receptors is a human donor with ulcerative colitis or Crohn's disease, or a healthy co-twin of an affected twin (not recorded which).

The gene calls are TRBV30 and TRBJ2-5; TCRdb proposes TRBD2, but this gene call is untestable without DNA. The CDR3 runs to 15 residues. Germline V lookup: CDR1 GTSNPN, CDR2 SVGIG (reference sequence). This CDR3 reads CAWSVWKARQETQYF.

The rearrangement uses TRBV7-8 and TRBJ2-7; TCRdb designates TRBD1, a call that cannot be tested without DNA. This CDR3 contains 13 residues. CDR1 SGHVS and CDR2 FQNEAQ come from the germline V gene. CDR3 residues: CASSLAGGNEQYF.

The CDR3 is CASSLAWDRSYEQYF. This chain links TRBV4-3 with TRBJ2-7; the TRBD1 assignment by TCRdb is unverifiable without DNA. From germline, CDR1 is LGHNA and CDR2 YSLEER. The CDR3 is made up of 15 amino acids.

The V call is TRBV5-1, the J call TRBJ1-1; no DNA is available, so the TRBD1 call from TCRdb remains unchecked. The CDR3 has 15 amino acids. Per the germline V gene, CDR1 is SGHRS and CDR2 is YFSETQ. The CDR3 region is CASSSRTGGGTEAFF.

CDR3 region: CASSWSAQTDTQYF. This chain links TRBV5-6 with TRBJ2-3. CDR1 and CDR2 (germline): SGHDT, YYEEEE. The CDR3 is 14 amino acids.

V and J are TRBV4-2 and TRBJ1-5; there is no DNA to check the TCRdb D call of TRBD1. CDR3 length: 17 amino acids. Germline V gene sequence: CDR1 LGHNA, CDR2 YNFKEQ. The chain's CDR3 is CASSPMDRGENNQPQHF.

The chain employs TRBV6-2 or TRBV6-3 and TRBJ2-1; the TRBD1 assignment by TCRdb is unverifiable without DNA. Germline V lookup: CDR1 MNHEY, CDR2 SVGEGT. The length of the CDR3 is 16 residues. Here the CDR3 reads CASTPVGRGGYNEQFF.

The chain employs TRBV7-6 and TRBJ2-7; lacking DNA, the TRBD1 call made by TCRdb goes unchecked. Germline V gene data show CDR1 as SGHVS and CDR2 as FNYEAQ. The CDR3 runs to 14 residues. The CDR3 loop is CASSQTGRNYEQYF. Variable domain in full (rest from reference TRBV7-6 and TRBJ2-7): GAGVSQSPRYKVTKRGQDVALRCDPISGHVSLYWYRQALGQGPEFLTYFNYEAQQDKSGLPNDRFSAERPEGSISTLTIQRTEQRDSAMYRCASSQTGRNYEQYFGPGTRLTVT.

The CDR3 sequence is CASSSGQVYTGELFF. The chain carries TRBV27 and TRBJ2-2; absent DNA, TCRdb's TRBD1 call cannot be checked. The CDR3 has 15 amino acids. Germline CDR1 and CDR2: MNHEY and SMNVEV (reference sequence).

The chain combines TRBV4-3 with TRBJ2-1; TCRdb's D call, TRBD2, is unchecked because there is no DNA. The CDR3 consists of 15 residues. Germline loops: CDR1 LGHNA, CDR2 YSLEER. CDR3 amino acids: CALPFGGGSYNEQFF.

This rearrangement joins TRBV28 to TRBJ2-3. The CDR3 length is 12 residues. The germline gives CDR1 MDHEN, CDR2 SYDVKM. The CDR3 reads CASTSLENTQYF.

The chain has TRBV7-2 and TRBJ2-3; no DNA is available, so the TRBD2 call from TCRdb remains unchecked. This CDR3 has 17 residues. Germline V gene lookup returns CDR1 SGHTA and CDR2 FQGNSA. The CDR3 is CASSLELTSGRSDTQYF.

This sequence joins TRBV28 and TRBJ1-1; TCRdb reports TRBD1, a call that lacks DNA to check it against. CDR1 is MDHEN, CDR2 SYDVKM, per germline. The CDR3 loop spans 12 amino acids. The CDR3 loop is CASSPPPGDAFF.

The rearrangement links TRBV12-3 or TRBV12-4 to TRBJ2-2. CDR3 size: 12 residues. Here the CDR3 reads CASSLYTGELFF.

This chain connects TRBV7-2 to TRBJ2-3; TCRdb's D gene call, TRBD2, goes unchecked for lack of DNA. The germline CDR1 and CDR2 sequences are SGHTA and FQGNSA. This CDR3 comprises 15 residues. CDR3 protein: CASSLSGGARNTQYF.

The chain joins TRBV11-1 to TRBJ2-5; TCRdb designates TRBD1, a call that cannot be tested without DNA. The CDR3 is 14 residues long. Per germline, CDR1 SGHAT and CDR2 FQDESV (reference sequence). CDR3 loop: CASSRGQGKETQYF.

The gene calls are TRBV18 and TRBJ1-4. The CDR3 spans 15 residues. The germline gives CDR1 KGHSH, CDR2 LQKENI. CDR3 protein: CASSPGIGTNEKLFF. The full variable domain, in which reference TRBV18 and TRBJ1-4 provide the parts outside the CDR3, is NAGVMQNPRHLVRRRGQEARLRCSPMKGHSHVYWYRQLPEEGLKFMVYLQKENIIDESGMPKERFSAEFPKEGPSILRIQQVVRGDSAAYFCASSPGIGTNEKLFFGSGTQLSVL.

The CDR3 region is CASSRLGGTDTQYF. The rearrangement uses TRBV12-3 or TRBV12-4 and TRBJ2-3. This CDR3 has 14 amino acids.

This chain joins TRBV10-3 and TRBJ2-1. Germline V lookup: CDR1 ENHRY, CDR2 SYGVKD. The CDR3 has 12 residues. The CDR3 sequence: CAISESGMEQFF.

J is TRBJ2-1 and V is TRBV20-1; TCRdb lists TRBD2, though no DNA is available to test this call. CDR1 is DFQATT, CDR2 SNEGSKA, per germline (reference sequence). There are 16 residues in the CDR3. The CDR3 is CSAREASGSNHNEQFF.